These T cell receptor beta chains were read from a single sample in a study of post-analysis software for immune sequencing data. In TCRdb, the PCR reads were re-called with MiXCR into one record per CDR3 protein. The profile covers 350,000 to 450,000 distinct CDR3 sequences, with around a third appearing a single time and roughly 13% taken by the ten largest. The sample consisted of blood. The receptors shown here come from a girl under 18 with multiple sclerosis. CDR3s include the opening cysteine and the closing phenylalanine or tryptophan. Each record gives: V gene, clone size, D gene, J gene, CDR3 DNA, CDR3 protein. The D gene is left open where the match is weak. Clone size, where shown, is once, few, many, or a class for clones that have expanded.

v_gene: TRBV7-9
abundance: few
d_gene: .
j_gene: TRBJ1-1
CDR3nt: TGTGCCAGCAGCTTAGGGAGCAGTTCGAACACTGAAGCTTTCTTT
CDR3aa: CASSLGSSSNTEAFF

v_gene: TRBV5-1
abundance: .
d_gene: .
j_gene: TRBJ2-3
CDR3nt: TGCGCCAGCAGCTTGGTCAGGGGGGGACACACAGATACGCAGTATTTT
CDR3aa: CASSLVRGGHTDTQYF

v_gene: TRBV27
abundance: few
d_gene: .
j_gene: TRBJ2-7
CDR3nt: TGTGCCAGCTGTAGTTCATACGGCTCCTACGAGCAGTACTTC
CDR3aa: CASCSSYGSYEQYF

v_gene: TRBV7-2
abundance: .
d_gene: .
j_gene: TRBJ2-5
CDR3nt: TGTGCCAGCAGCTCGTCCTCGTTGGAGACCCAGTACTTC
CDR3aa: CASSSSSLETQYF

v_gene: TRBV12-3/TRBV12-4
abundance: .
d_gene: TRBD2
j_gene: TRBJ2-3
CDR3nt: TGTGCCAGCAGTCCTACTAGCGGGGGGAGCACAGATACGCAGTATTTT
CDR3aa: CASSPTSGGSTDTQYF

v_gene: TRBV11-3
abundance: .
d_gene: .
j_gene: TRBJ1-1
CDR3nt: TGTGCCAGCAGCCTCGGGACCCAACAAGCTTTCTTT
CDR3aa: CASSLGTQQAFF

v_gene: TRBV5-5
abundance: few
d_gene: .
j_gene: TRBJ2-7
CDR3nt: TGTGCCAGCAGCGGACTTACAGGGTTCGAGCAGTACTTC
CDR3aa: CASSGLTGFEQYF

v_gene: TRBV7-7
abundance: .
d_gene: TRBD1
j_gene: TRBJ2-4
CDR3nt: TGTGCTAGCAGGGGACAGGGGAGGAGTAGTAACATTCAGTACTTC
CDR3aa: CASRGQGRSSNIQYF

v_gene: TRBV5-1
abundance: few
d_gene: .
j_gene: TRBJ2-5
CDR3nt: TGCGCCAGCAGCTTGGGCCAGGGAGGAGAAGAGACCCAGTACTTC
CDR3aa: CASSLGQGGEETQYF

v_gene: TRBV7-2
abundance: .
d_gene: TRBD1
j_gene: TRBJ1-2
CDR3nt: TGTGCCTGCAGCTTGGGACAGCGCGGCTACACCTTC
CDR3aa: CACSLGQRGYTF

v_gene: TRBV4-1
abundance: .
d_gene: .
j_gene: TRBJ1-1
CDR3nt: TGCGCCAGCCAACTGGGGGTGAACACTGAAGCTTTCTTT
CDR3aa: CASQLGVNTEAFF

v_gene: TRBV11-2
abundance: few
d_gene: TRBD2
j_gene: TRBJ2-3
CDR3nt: TGTGCCAGCAGCTTAATCGTTATTTTTGCAGCGGGGCCAGATACGCAGTATTTT
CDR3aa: CASSLIVIFAAGPDTQYF

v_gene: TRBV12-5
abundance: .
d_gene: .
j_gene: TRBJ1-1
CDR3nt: TGTGCTAGTGGTTTGGTGCTCGGGTCACAGAACACTGAAGCTTTCTTT
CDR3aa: CASGLVLGSQNTEAFF

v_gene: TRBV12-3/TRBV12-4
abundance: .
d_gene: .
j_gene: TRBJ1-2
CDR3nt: TGTGCCAGCAGCCCGGCCCCCCCGGGTGGCTACACCTTC
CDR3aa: CASSPAPPGGYTF

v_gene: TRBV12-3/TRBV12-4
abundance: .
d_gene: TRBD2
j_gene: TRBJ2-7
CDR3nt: TGTGCCAGCAGTTTAAACGGGGGGGCATACGAGCAGTACTTC
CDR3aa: CASSLNGGAYEQYF

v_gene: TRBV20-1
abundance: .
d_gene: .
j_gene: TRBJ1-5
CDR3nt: TGCAGTGCTAGATCGGGGGGCGGGCGACAGCCCCAGCATTTT
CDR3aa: CSARSGGGRQPQHF

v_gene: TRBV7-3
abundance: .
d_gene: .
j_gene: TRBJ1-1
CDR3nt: TGTGCCAGCAGCCAAACAGTTTGTTCTGAAGCTTTCTTT
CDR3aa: CASSQTVCSEAFF

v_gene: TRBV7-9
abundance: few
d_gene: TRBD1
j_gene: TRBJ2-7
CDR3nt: TGTGCCAGCACGCCTCAGGGGGCTACCTACGAGCAGTACTTC
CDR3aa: CASTPQGATYEQYF

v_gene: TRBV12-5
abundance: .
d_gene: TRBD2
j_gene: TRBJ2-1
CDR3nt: TGTGCTAGTGGTTTGAGGGCGGGGGGACAACGATACAATGAGCAGTTCTTC
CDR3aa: CASGLRAGGQRYNEQFF

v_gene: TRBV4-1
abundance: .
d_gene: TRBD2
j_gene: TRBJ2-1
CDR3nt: TGCGCCAGCAGCCAAGAGCCCCATGGAGCGGGGGCAAGATACAATGAGCAGTTCTTC
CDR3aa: CASSQEPHGAGARYNEQFF

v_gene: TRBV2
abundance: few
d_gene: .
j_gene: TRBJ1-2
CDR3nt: TGTGCCAGCAGTGAAGCGCTTCTGGAAAGGTGGAACTATGGCTACACCTTC
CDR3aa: CASSEALLERWNYGYTF

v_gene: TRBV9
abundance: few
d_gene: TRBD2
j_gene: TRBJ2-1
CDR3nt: TGTGCCAGCAGCTTAAGGACTAGCGGGGGGGTCTCCTACAATGAGCAGTTCTTC
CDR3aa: CASSLRTSGGVSYNEQFF